These T cell receptor beta chains were read from a single sample in a study of blood T cell repertoires in COVID-19. The repertoire was sequenced with immunoSEQ multiplex PCR; TCRdb's copy has only in-frame clones and lacks some. This sample has about 210,000 clones, with 80% to 90% found just once. The sample comprised peripheral blood. Source of these receptors: a man aged 50 or older with active or convalescent COVID-19. CDR3s include the opening cysteine and the closing phenylalanine or tryptophan. D genes are given only for firm matches. Size is stated for part of the rows, as once, few or many counts, or as a class when the clone is expanded.

. | TRBJ2-1 | . | TRBV18 | CASSPSKTYNEQFF | TGTGCCAGCTCACCATCCAAAACCTACAATGAGCAGTTCTTC
TRBD1 | TRBJ1-2 | many | TRBV9 | CASSRGQGSYGYTF | TGTGCCAGCAGCCGCGGACAGGGCAGCTATGGCTACACCTTC
TRBD2 | TRBJ2-2 | few | TRBV5-6 | CASTPGTGGFTGELFF | TGTGCCAGCACCCCGGGAACGGGAGGGTTCACCGGGGAGCTGTTTTTT
. | TRBJ2-6 | . | TRBV9 | CASSVLAGWANVLTF | TGTGCCAGCAGCGTACTTGCGGGGTGGGCCAACGTCCTGACTTTC
. | TRBJ1-1 | . | TRBV29-1 | CSAEGAFF | TGCAGCGCCGAGGGAGCTTTCTTT
TRBD1 | TRBJ2-1 | . | TRBV18 | CASSPPTGGSYNEQFF | TGTGCCAGCTCACCCCCGACAGGGGGGTCCTACAATGAGCAGTTCTTC
. | TRBJ2-3 | . | TRBV30 | CAGERRASTDTQYF | TGTGCCGGGGAAAGGAGGGCGAGCACAGATACGCAGTATTTT
. | TRBJ2-1 | once | TRBV9 | CASSVASVSSYNEQFF | TGTGCCAGCAGCGTAGCTAGCGTGAGCTCCTACAATGAGCAGTTCTTC
. | TRBJ2-3 | . | TRBV30 | CAWSVLQERDTQYF | TGTGCCTGGAGTGTACTACAGGAGAGGGATACGCAGTATTTT
. | TRBJ1-2 | . | TRBV18 | CASSPSPGRYGYTF | TGTGCCAGCTCCCCCTCCCCAGGGCGCTATGGCTACACCTTC
. | TRBJ2-1 | . | TRBV9 | CASSVAGYNEQFF | TGTGCCAGCAGCGTAGCGGGATACAATGAGCAGTTCTTC
TRBD1 | TRBJ1-1 | . | TRBV6-5 | CATTGGVRTEAFF | TGTGCCACGACAGGGGGCGTCCGCACTGAAGCTTTCTTT
. | TRBJ2-5 | once | TRBV3-1/TRBV3-2 | CASSQDTLDVAGTQYF | TGTGCCAGCAGCCAAGATACCTTGGACGTCGCGGGGACCCAGTACTTC
. | TRBJ1-2 | . | TRBV24-1 | CATSDPGQTDAYGYTF | TGTGCCACCAGTGACCCTGGACAGACCGATGCCTATGGCTACACCTTC
TRBD1 | TRBJ1-2 | . | TRBV29-1 | CSVGGQGDLGYTF | TGCAGCGTTGGAGGACAGGGGGATTTAGGCTACACCTTC
TRBD2 | TRBJ2-5 | . | TRBV2 | CASKRLAGGMEETQYF | TGTGCCAGCAAACGACTAGCGGGGGGGATGGAAGAGACCCAGTACTTC
TRBD1 | TRBJ1-2 | . | TRBV7-9 | CASSLDRGWDYGYTF | TGTGCCAGCAGCCTCGACAGGGGATGGGACTATGGCTACACCTTC
TRBD1 | TRBJ1-1 | . | TRBV6-4 | CASSPGGWTEAFF | TGTGCCAGCAGTCCAGGGGGCTGGACTGAAGCTTTCTTT
TRBD1 | TRBJ1-3 | . | TRBV28 | CASKQGAGNTIYF | TGTGCCAGCAAACAGGGGGCCGGAAACACCATATATTTT
. | TRBJ1-2 | . | TRBV7-9 | CASSPGGAEAYGYTF | TGTGCCAGCAGCCCCGGTGGGGCAGAGGCCTATGGCTACACCTTC
. | TRBJ2-5 | . | TRBV2 | CASTMASSQETQYF | TGTGCCAGCACTATGGCTAGTTCACAAGAGACCCAGTACTTC
TRBD1 | TRBJ2-1 | . | TRBV7-2 | CASSSRTGDYNEQFF | TGTGCCAGCAGCTCCCGGACAGGGGACTACAATGAGCAGTTCTTC
. | TRBJ2-7 | . | TRBV6-5 | CASSIEDSFLYEQYF | TGTGCCAGCAGTATAGAGGACAGCTTCCTATACGAGCAGTACTTC
TRBD1 | TRBJ1-6 | . | TRBV19 | CASSSGQGRSPLHF | TGTGCCAGTAGTTCAGGACAGGGACGCTCACCCCTCCACTTT
TRBD2 | TRBJ2-1 | . | TRBV7-9 | CASSLTRRGGRMFF | TGTGCCAGCAGCTTAACTCGGCGGGGGGGCCGTATGTTCTTC
TRBD2 | TRBJ2-3 | . | TRBV29-1 | CSVVAGAGGTDTQYF | TGCAGCGTTGTGGCGGGTGCGGGGGGCACAGATACGCAGTATTTT
TRBD2 | TRBJ2-5 | . | TRBV27 | CASSLRLAGETQYF | TGTGCCAGCAGTTTACGTCTAGCGGGAGAGACCCAGTACTTC
. | TRBJ1-2 | . | TRBV9 | CASSVDGYEYGYTF | TGTGCCAGCAGCGTAGACGGGTATGAGTATGGCTACACCTTC
. | TRBJ1-2 | . | TRBV30 | CAWSASPANYGYTF | TGTGCCTGGAGTGCTAGCCCAGCTAACTATGGCTACACCTTC
TRBD1 | TRBJ1-2 | . | TRBV19 | CASATTGLYGYTF | TGTGCCAGTGCTACGACAGGGCTCTATGGCTACACCTTC
TRBD2 | TRBJ2-7 | . | TRBV30 | CAWSGLAGGEQYF | TGTGCCTGGAGTGGACTAGCGGGAGGCGAGCAGTACTTC
TRBD1 | TRBJ2-7 | once | TRBV6-5 | CASRPDRAHSYEQYF | TGTGCCAGCAGACCCGACAGGGCCCACTCCTACGAGCAGTACTTC
TRBD2 | TRBJ2-5 | . | TRBV28 | CASSLDASGGLSETQYF | TGTGCCAGCAGTTTAGACGCTAGCGGGGGATTATCAGAGACCCAGTACTTC
TRBD2 | TRBJ2-1 | . | TRBV5-1 | CASSLTSGRDNEQFF | TGCGCCAGCAGCTTAACTAGCGGCCGAGACAATGAGCAGTTCTTC
TRBD1 | TRBJ2-7 | . | TRBV7-2 | CASSLTGLYEQYF | TGTGCCAGCAGCTTGACAGGGTTATACGAGCAGTACTTC
. | TRBJ1-1 | once | TRBV6-4 | CASTLGGLNTEAFF | TGTGCCAGCACTTTGGGGGGTTTGAACACTGAAGCTTTCTTT
TRBD1 | TRBJ1-2 | . | TRBV19 | CASSIHRDRSYGYTF | TGTGCCAGTAGTATACACCGGGACAGAAGCTATGGCTACACCTTC
. | TRBJ1-5 | . | TRBV19 | CASSRARDQPQHF | TGTGCCAGTAGTAGAGCCCGGGATCAGCCCCAGCATTTT
. | TRBJ2-2 | . | TRBV6-5 | CASKREGGGAGELFF | TGTGCCAGCAAACGTGAAGGCGGCGGGGCCGGGGAGCTGTTTTTT
. | TRBJ2-7 | . | TRBV2 | CASTAGGTYEQYF | TGTGCCAGCACGGCAGGGGGGACCTACGAGCAGTACTTC
. | TRBJ1-3 | . | TRBV29-1 | CSVGPRSGNTIYF | TGCAGCGTTGGCCCCCGGTCTGGAAACACCATATATTTT
. | TRBJ2-7 | . | TRBV27 | CASSLAGQLPVAYEQYF | TGTGCCAGCAGTTTAGCGGGACAGCTGCCGGTTGCGTACGAGCAGTACTTC
. | TRBJ1-2 | . | TRBV5-1 | CASSPDSLKGYGYTF | TGCGCCAGCAGCCCCGACAGTTTGAAGGGCTATGGCTACACCTTC
TRBD1 | TRBJ1-1 | . | TRBV9 | CASSGDRGSEAFF | TGTGCCAGCAGCGGAGACAGGGGTAGTGAAGCTTTCTTT
. | TRBJ2-5 | . | TRBV4-1 | CASSQTAGGSQETQYF | TGCGCCAGCAGCCAGACGGCCGGAGGGAGCCAAGAGACCCAGTACTTC
. | TRBJ1-1 | . | TRBV12-3/TRBV12-4 | CASSFGGTEAFF | TGTGCCAGCAGTTTCGGCGGGACTGAAGCTTTCTTT
TRBD2 | TRBJ2-7 | . | TRBV7-3 | CASSLTGGRAGEQYF | TGTGCCAGCAGCTTAACCGGCGGGAGGGCTGGCGAGCAGTACTTC
TRBD1 | TRBJ1-1 | . | TRBV24-1 | CATSDSGQGASEAFF | TGTGCCACCAGTGATTCCGGACAGGGGGCTTCTGAAGCTTTCTTT
TRBD1 | TRBJ2-7 | . | TRBV7-2 | CASSSDRGHEQYF | TGTGCCAGCAGCTCCGACAGGGGGCACGAGCAGTACTTC